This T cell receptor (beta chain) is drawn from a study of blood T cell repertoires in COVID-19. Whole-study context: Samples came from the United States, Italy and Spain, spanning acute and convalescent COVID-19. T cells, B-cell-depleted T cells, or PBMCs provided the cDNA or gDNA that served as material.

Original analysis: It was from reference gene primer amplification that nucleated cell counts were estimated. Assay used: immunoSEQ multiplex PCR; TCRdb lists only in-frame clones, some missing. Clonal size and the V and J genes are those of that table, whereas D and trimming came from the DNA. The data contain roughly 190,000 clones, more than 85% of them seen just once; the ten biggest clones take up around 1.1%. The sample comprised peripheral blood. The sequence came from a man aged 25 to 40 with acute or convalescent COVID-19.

The CDR3, as DNA: TGTGCCAGCAGCACCACCGGGACAGGGTTTCTGGGAGCTTTCTTT. This sequence encodes CASSTTGTGFLGAFF. The V call is TRBV3-1 (or the pseudogene TRBV3-2), the J call TRBJ1-1; 9 bases fit TRBD1. From germline, CDR1 is LGHDT and CDR2 YNNKEL (reference sequence). Trimming removed 5 bases from V and 10 bases from J; junction bases left unmatched: 14. The CDR3 sequence is 15 residues long.